The text below deals with one T cell receptor beta chain. Treatment denoted: oral pan-JAK inhibitor, 5-10 mg twice daily. cDNA reverse transcribed from extracted RNA served as the sequencing template. Measured with immunoSEQ multiplex PCR; TCRdb has only the in-frame clones, and not every one. The sample has around 290,000 clones, 58% seen once. The data originate from a study of CD8+ T cells in alopecia areata. In germline, CDR1 is GTSNPN, CDR2 SVGIG (reference sequence). Unmatched junction bases numbered 7, after V lost 4 bases and J lost 4 bases. This CDR3 region has 15 residues. The chain joins TRBV30 to TRBJ2-2; 9 bases map to TRBD1. The receptor was isolated from a human donor with alopecia areata. Sequences were derived from CD4+ T cells sorted from blood, sampled at week 24, from a patient treated with tofacitinib. The CDR3: CAWNPGQGFTGELFF. The CDR3, as DNA: TGTGCCTGGAACCCGGGACAGGGTTTCACCGGGGAGCTGTTTTTT.